The source of this T cell receptor beta chain is a study of T cell clusters in autoimmune cytopenias. Study information: Healthy control donors averaged approximately 56 years of age, with a median of nearly 60 years.

TRB was amplified by touch-down multiplex PCR, primer pools A and B combined. TCRdb reanalyzed the multiplex PCR reads and collapses them to one entry per CDR3 protein, without DNA. The sample shows about 4,100 distinct CDR3 sequences, and roughly 15% sits with its ten largest clones. About 39,000 genome equivalents of blood DNA were amplified for TRB. CDR1 is SGHRS, CDR2 YFSETQ, per germline. This CDR3 is 15 amino acids long. The same sample was also studied in work on T cell repertoires in aging, cancer and after chemotherapy. According to that study: Donors were grouped into six age bands spanning 30 or younger through 70 or older. Compared with age-matched healthy donors, untreated hematological or solid cancer patients showed higher blood TCR clonality.

The chain recombines TRBV5-1 with TRBJ2-7. This TCR was sampled from a human donor in good health. The specimen sequenced was peripheral blood. CDR3: CASSLVPKGSYEQYF.